The present T cell receptor beta chain was sequenced within a study of cytomegalovirus exposure and HLA in healthy donors. General study results and limits: Highest at DRB1 and lowest at HLA-C, TCR association rates differed among HLA loci in a later analysis.

Points on this clone: Its specificity is unknown.

PCR employed 60 Vbeta and 13 Jbeta primers. The data were produced by immunoSEQ multiplex PCR, yet TCRdb's version contains in-frame clones alone and is incomplete. This table has some 120,000 clones, 77% appearing once. Unmatched junction bases numbered 4, after V lost 3 bases and J lost 3 bases. Germline assignment: CDR1 MDHEN and CDR2 SYDVKM. This CDR3 has 15 amino acids. The TCR comes from a man in his forties in good health and CMV-seropositive. V and J are TRBV28 and TRBJ2-2, with 7 bases fitting TRBD1. Sequenced sample: PBMCs. The CDR3 loop reads CASSFRDRDTGELFF. The DNA of the CDR3 is TGTGCCAGCAGTTTTAGAGACAGGGACACCGGGGAGCTGTTTTTT.